Listed below are T cell receptor beta chains from one sample, sequenced in a study of T cell responses to AZD1222 COVID-19 vaccine. Sequencing was performed with immunoSEQ multiplex PCR; in TCRdb, only in-frame clones are kept and a portion is missing. The sample holds roughly 100,000 clones; 70% to 90% are singletons and the top ten take around 2.3%. The material was peripheral blood, obtained on day 0 of AZD1222 vaccination. Source of these receptors: an adult in good health. Each CDR3 is given with its conserved first and last residue. The order of the fields is J gene, clone size, V gene, D gene, CDR3 protein, CDR3 DNA. D genes are given only for firm matches. Some rows have no size entry. The others give once, few or many, or a class for an expanded clone.

J: TRBJ2-7; size: NA; V: TRBV7-2; D: TRBD2; CDR3: CASSLMASGGEQYF; DNA: TGTGCCAGCAGCTTAATGGCTAGCGGGGGCGAGCAGTACTTC
J: TRBJ1-6; size: NA; V: TRBV5-1; D: TRBD1; CDR3: CASRRTGTGNSPLHF; DNA: TGCGCCAGCAGGCGCACCGGGACAGGGAATTCACCCCTCCACTTT
J: TRBJ1-2; size: NA; V: TRBV5-1; D: NA; CDR3: CASSWTFDYGYTF; DNA: TGCGCCAGCAGCTGGACGTTCGACTATGGCTACACCTTC
J: TRBJ1-1; size: NA; V: TRBV19; D: NA; CDR3: CAIRAPFF; DNA: TGTGCCATCCGGGCCCCTTTCTTT
J: TRBJ1-2; size: NA; V: TRBV5-4; D: NA; CDR3: CASSPGTTGKDGYTF; DNA: TGTGCCAGCAGCCCCGGAACGACCGGGAAAGATGGCTACACCTTC
J: TRBJ1-2; size: NA; V: TRBV28; D: NA; CDR3: CASSPRMGLYGYTF; DNA: TGTGCCAGCAGCCCCAGGATGGGGCTATATGGCTACACCTTC
J: TRBJ2-6; size: NA; V: TRBV19; D: TRBD1; CDR3: CASSIARGHTGANVLTF; DNA: TGTGCCAGTAGTATAGCCAGGGGGCATACTGGGGCCAACGTCCTGACTTTC
J: TRBJ1-2; size: once; V: TRBV5-6; D: NA; CDR3: CASRGPGYGYTF; DNA: TGTGCCAGCAGGGGGCCTGGCTATGGCTACACCTTC
J: TRBJ2-2; size: NA; V: TRBV5-1; D: TRBD2; CDR3: CASSSSGGLNTGELFF; DNA: TGCGCCAGCAGTTCTAGCGGGGGGCTGAACACCGGGGAGCTGTTTTTT
J: TRBJ2-7; size: NA; V: TRBV15; D: NA; CDR3: CATSRESQSYEQYF; DNA: TGTGCCACCAGCAGAGAGTCACAGAGCTACGAGCAGTACTTC
J: TRBJ1-2; size: NA; V: TRBV27; D: NA; CDR3: CASSQGPAYGYTF; DNA: TGTGCCAGCAGCCAGGGGCCAGCCTATGGCTACACCTTC
J: TRBJ2-1; size: NA; V: TRBV7-6; D: TRBD2; CDR3: CASSLLGTSGSGYEQFF; DNA: TGTGCCAGCAGCCTCTTAGGGACTAGCGGGAGTGGGTATGAGCAGTTCTTC
J: TRBJ2-2; size: NA; V: TRBV2; D: NA; CDR3: CASTGGGELFF; DNA: TGTGCCAGCACCGGGGGCGGGGAGCTGTTTTTT
J: TRBJ2-1; size: NA; V: TRBV2; D: NA; CDR3: CASSEYSYNEQFF; DNA: TGTGCCAGCAGTGAATACAGTTACAATGAGCAGTTCTTC
J: TRBJ1-6; size: NA; V: TRBV11-2; D: TRBD1; CDR3: CASRQGADNSPLHF; DNA: TGTGCCAGCAGGCAGGGGGCTGATAATTCACCCCTCCACTTT
J: TRBJ2-2; size: NA; V: TRBV5-6; D: NA; CDR3: CASSPSTRRTTGELFF; DNA: TGTGCCAGCAGCCCTTCGACACGACGTACCACCGGGGAGCTGTTTTTT
J: TRBJ2-7; size: NA; V: TRBV12-3/TRBV12-4; D: NA; CDR3: CASRAPTGEQYF; DNA: TGTGCCAGCCGGGCCCCAACGGGCGAGCAGTACTTC
J: TRBJ1-4; size: NA; V: TRBV24-1; D: NA; CDR3: CATSDAQGEKLFF; DNA: TGTGCCACCAGTGATGCCCAGGGTGAAAAACTGTTTTTT
J: TRBJ1-6; size: NA; V: TRBV18; D: NA; CDR3: CASSFDGGGDSPLHF; DNA: TGTGCCAGCTCCTTCGACGGGGGGGGTGATTCACCCCTCCACTTT
J: TRBJ2-6; size: NA; V: TRBV10-3; D: NA; CDR3: CAIGGKEQYSGANVLTF; DNA: TGTGCCATCGGGGGGAAAGAACAGTACTCTGGGGCCAACGTCCTGACTTTC
J: TRBJ2-5; size: NA; V: TRBV11-3; D: NA; CDR3: CASSPPRTTTRSQYF; DNA: TGTGCCAGCAGCCCCCCCCGGACTACCACAAGGTCCCAGTACTTC
J: TRBJ1-3; size: NA; V: TRBV28; D: NA; CDR3: CASSPYRGTGNTIYF; DNA: TGTGCCAGCAGTCCCTACCGGGGTACTGGAAACACCATATATTTT
J: TRBJ2-7; size: NA; V: TRBV5-1; D: TRBD2; CDR3: CASSASLEAGGSYEQYF; DNA: TGCGCCAGCAGCGCCAGTTTGGAAGCGGGAGGGTCCTACGAGCAGTACTTC
J: TRBJ1-1; size: NA; V: TRBV25-1; D: TRBD1; CDR3: CASSEGTGAEAFF; DNA: TGTGCCAGCAGTGAAGGGACAGGGGCTGAAGCTTTCTTT
J: TRBJ2-3; size: once; V: TRBV5-1; D: NA; CDR3: CASSLDFSTDTQYF; DNA: TGCGCCAGCAGCTTGGACTTCAGCACAGATACGCAGTATTTT
J: TRBJ1-1; size: NA; V: TRBV10-2; D: NA; CDR3: CASSAAGTTNTEAFF; DNA: TGCGCCAGCAGTGCGGCCGGGACCACGAACACTGAAGCTTTCTTT
J: TRBJ1-2; size: NA; V: TRBV7-6; D: TRBD1; CDR3: CASSLEVKGQEYGYTF; DNA: TGTGCCAGCAGCTTAGAGGTAAAGGGACAGGAGTATGGCTACACCTTC
J: TRBJ2-2; size: NA; V: TRBV11-2; D: NA; CDR3: CASSVYPGEVGELFF; DNA: TGTGCCAGCAGCGTATATCCTGGGGAGGTCGGGGAGCTGTTTTTT
J: TRBJ1-6; size: NA; V: TRBV11-1; D: NA; CDR3: CASSLGQRYSPLHF; DNA: TGTGCCAGCAGCTTAGGGCAGCGGTATTCACCCCTCCACTTT
J: TRBJ2-7; size: NA; V: TRBV19; D: NA; CDR3: CASSMNGGSRYEQYF; DNA: TGTGCCAGTAGTATGAACGGGGGCTCAAGGTACGAGCAGTACTTC
J: TRBJ1-2; size: NA; V: TRBV6-6; D: NA; CDR3: CASSNGGISYGYTF; DNA: TGTGCCAGCAGTAACGGGGGAATTTCCTATGGCTACACCTTC
J: TRBJ2-3; size: NA; V: TRBV5-1; D: TRBD2; CDR3: CASSLGPSGASSTDTQYF; DNA: TGCGCCAGCAGCTTGGGTCCTAGCGGAGCGTCTAGCACAGATACGCAGTATTTT
J: TRBJ2-3; size: few; V: TRBV2; D: NA; CDR3: CASSTPLETDTQYF; DNA: TGTGCCAGCAGTACTCCCCTTGAGACAGATACGCAGTATTTT
J: TRBJ1-6; size: NA; V: TRBV2; D: NA; CDR3: CASTGPYNSPLHF; DNA: TGTGCCAGCACGGGCCCCTATAATTCACCCCTCCACTTT
J: TRBJ1-5; size: NA; V: TRBV5-1; D: NA; CDR3: CASSTGQSNQPQHF; DNA: TGCGCCAGCAGCACGGGACAAAGCAATCAGCCCCAGCATTTT
J: TRBJ1-2; size: NA; V: TRBV30; D: TRBD1; CDR3: CAWSGAVRTGADHGYTF; DNA: TGTGCCTGGAGTGGGGCAGTGAGGACAGGGGCGGATCATGGCTACACCTTC
J: TRBJ2-5; size: NA; V: TRBV6-2/TRBV6-3; D: TRBD2; CDR3: CASSSSTSGRSETQYF; DNA: TGTGCCAGCAGCTCTTCTACTAGCGGGAGGTCTGAGACCCAGTACTTC
J: TRBJ2-1; size: NA; V: TRBV19; D: NA; CDR3: CASSRWNEQFF; DNA: TGTGCCAGTAGCCGCTGGAATGAGCAGTTCTTC
J: TRBJ2-1; size: NA; V: TRBV18; D: NA; CDR3: CASSPWGPNNEQFF; DNA: TGTGCCAGCTCACCCTGGGGACCTAACAATGAGCAGTTCTTC
J: TRBJ1-4; size: NA; V: TRBV7-9; D: NA; CDR3: CATQLPFTATNEKLFF; DNA: TGTGCCACCCAACTACCTTTCACGGCAACTAATGAAAAACTGTTTTTT
J: TRBJ1-2; size: NA; V: TRBV7-9; D: NA; CDR3: CASRPGTTFGIYTF; DNA: TGTGCCAGCAGGCCAGGGACCACCTTTGGGATCTACACCTTC
J: TRBJ2-2; size: NA; V: TRBV6-2/TRBV6-3; D: NA; CDR3: CASSYSNLGIQPNTGELFF; DNA: TGTGCCAGCAGTTACTCGAATCTGGGAATACAACCGAACACCGGGGAGCTGTTTTTT
J: TRBJ1-5; size: NA; V: TRBV6-2/TRBV6-3; D: NA; CDR3: CASSYGSGNQPQHF; DNA: TGTGCCAGCAGTTACGGATCAGGGAATCAGCCCCAGCATTTT
J: TRBJ1-1; size: NA; V: TRBV25-1; D: NA; CDR3: CASKVGGSTEAFF; DNA: TGTGCCAGCAAGGTCGGGGGGAGCACTGAAGCTTTCTTT
J: TRBJ2-7; size: NA; V: TRBV2; D: NA; CDR3: CASSEAVGDSYEQYF; DNA: TGTGCCAGCAGTGAAGCAGTGGGAGACTCCTACGAGCAGTACTTC
J: TRBJ1-5; size: few; V: TRBV19; D: NA; CDR3: CASNWVSQPQHF; DNA: TGTGCCAGTAATTGGGTTAGTCAGCCCCAGCATTTT
J: TRBJ2-3; size: NA; V: TRBV3-1/TRBV3-2; D: NA; CDR3: CASSPGGADTQYF; DNA: TGTGCCAGCAGCCCTGGAGGGGCAGATACGCAGTATTTT
J: TRBJ2-1; size: NA; V: TRBV7-6; D: TRBD2; CDR3: CASSLKGLADYNEQFF; DNA: TGTGCCAGCAGCTTAAAGGGACTAGCGGATTACAATGAGCAGTTCTTC
J: TRBJ1-6; size: NA; V: TRBV6-5; D: TRBD1; CDR3: CASRQTGNNSPLHF; DNA: TGTGCCAGCAGACAGACAGGGAACAATTCACCCCTCCACTTT
J: TRBJ2-2; size: once; V: TRBV19; D: NA; CDR3: CASSRGRANTGELFF; DNA: TGTGCCAGTAGTAGAGGCAGGGCGAACACCGGGGAGCTGTTTTTT
J: TRBJ1-5; size: NA; V: TRBV28; D: NA; CDR3: CASSLGGAGNQPQHF; DNA: TGTGCCAGCAGTTTGGGAGGGGCTGGCAATCAGCCCCAGCATTTT
J: TRBJ2-7; size: NA; V: TRBV11-3; D: NA; CDR3: CASKKDSTSYEQYF; DNA: TGTGCCAGCAAAAAGGACTCTACCTCCTACGAGCAGTACTTC
J: TRBJ1-5; size: once; V: TRBV28; D: NA; CDR3: CASSFARHEVYSNQPQHF; DNA: TGTGCCAGCAGTTTTGCGAGACACGAAGTTTATAGCAATCAGCCCCAGCATTTT
J: TRBJ2-1; size: NA; V: TRBV6-4; D: NA; CDR3: CASSVSHFNEQFF; DNA: TGTGCCAGCAGTGTAAGCCATTTCAATGAGCAGTTCTTC
J: TRBJ2-2; size: NA; V: TRBV3-1/TRBV3-2; D: NA; CDR3: CASSQGGYTGELFF; DNA: TGTGCCAGCAGCCAAGGTGGATACACCGGGGAGCTGTTTTTT
J: TRBJ2-1; size: NA; V: TRBV20-1; D: NA; CDR3: CSASLAGMGKEQFF; DNA: TGCAGTGCTAGTTTGGCGGGGATGGGGAAGGAGCAGTTCTTC